This TCR beta chain was found in a study of blood T cell repertoires in COVID-19. Study context: The cDNA or gDNA used as material had been derived from T cells, B-cell-depleted T cells, or PBMCs.

The data were produced by immunoSEQ multiplex PCR, yet TCRdb's version contains in-frame clones alone and is incomplete. The sample has some 490,000 clones; approximately 85% are singletons. Sequenced: peripheral blood. The clonotype was recovered from a human donor in a cohort sampled during active COVID-19.

The CDR3 DNA reads TGTGCCAGCAGTTACTCGGGACAGGGGTTCTACGAGCAGTACTTC. Translation: CASSYSGQGFYEQYF. V gene TRBV9 combines with J gene TRBJ2-7; 10 positions match TRBD1. CDR1 is SGDLS, CDR2 YYNGEE, per germline. CDR3 size: 15 residues. V dropped 5 bases and J dropped 3; count of bases not matched to a gene: 8. Using reference TRBV9 and TRBJ2-7 for the parts outside the CDR3, the full variable domain is DSGVTQTPKHLITATGQRVTLRCSPRSGDLSVYWYQQSLDQGLQFLIQYYNGEERAKGNILERFSAQQFPDLHSELNLSSLELGDSALYFCASSYSGQGFYEQYFGPGTRLTVT.